A selection of T cell receptor beta chains follows, all from one sample in a study of T cell repertoires in ileal Crohn's disease. Measured with immunoSEQ multiplex PCR; TCRdb has only the in-frame clones, and not every one. This sample yields approximately 9,600 clones, of which 76% are seen a single time; roughly 23% belongs to the top ten. Sequencing input: ileal tissue. The origin of the receptors is an adult with Crohn's disease. CDR3s include the opening cysteine and the closing phenylalanine or tryptophan.

CDR3aa	v_gene	j_gene
CASSLGGPRGTDTQYF	TRBV11-2	TRBJ2-3
CASSLAGGPIGELFF	TRBV11-2	TRBJ2-2
CASSQERDSTDTQYF	TRBV4-2	TRBJ2-3
CASGDSQLGSNQPQHF	TRBV28	TRBJ1-5
CASSSNRDRENYGYTF	TRBV7-7	TRBJ1-2
CSVDPGTASGLFF	TRBV29-1	TRBJ2-1
CASTGGREQYF	TRBV19	TRBJ2-7
CASSPRTSGNIYEQYF	TRBV7-8	TRBJ2-7
CASSWNRGVYGYTF	TRBV28	TRBJ1-2
CASSQSNTGELFF	TRBV5-1	TRBJ2-2
CASSELAGFDEQYF	TRBV2	TRBJ2-7
CASSEQVNTGELFF	TRBV6-1	TRBJ2-2
CASRTGYSGNTIYF	TRBV5-1	TRBJ1-3
CASSDAASTDTQYF	TRBV2	TRBJ2-3
CASSLLLAGGIGTDTQYF	TRBV11-2	TRBJ2-3
CSVHGQGADGYTF	TRBV29-1	TRBJ1-2
CASSHPQGQNNTEAFF	TRBV23-1	TRBJ1-1
CASSLRVVGTASYEQYF	TRBV7-8	TRBJ2-7
CASSEAGGAGSGANVLTF	TRBV2	TRBJ2-6
CASSGGGPHEQYF	TRBV27	-
CASSLAGVSNQPQHF	TRBV5-1	TRBJ1-5
CASSPERGTQYF	TRBV6-1	TRBJ2-3